Shown below are 16 T cell receptor beta chains from a single sample sequenced in a study of T cells in Graves' hyperthyroidism and ophthalmopathy. Amplified TCR beta CDR3 regions derived from RNA transcripts. HTBI primers drove first-round RT-PCR of the TCR CDR3. In TCRdb, the multiplex PCR reads were re-called with MiXCR into one record per CDR3 protein. The table includes about 300,000 distinct CDR3 sequences, around 13% detected once. Sequenced material: blood. The receptor set was obtained from a woman aged 40 to 50 with Graves' hyperthyroidism.

This clonotype was seen at least ten times. The chain is built from TRBV29-1 and TRBJ2-3, with 9 bases lining up with TRBD2. Per germline, CDR1 SQVTM and CDR2 ANQGSEA. CDR3 length equals 17 residues. V lost 2 bases and J lost 0; bases outside the gene matches: 9. The CDR3 loop is CSVESPGLATSTDTQYF. CDR3 bases: TGCAGCGTTGAATCGCCAGGACTAGCGACTAGCACAGATACGCAGTATTTT.

Many counts were recorded for this clonotype. This rearrangement joins TRBV28 to TRBJ1-2; no reliable D call. The CDR3 is made up of 13 amino acids. Trimming took 2 bases from V and 9 from J, leaving 13 bases between them. From germline, CDR1 is MDHEN and CDR2 SYDVKM. In DNA, the CDR3 is TGTGCCAGCAGTTTACCATCCCTCGGGAGCTACACCTTC. The encoded protein is CASSLPSLGSYTF.

V usage is TRBV20-1 and J usage is TRBJ2-7, with TRBD2 matching 7 bases. This CDR3 spans 13 amino acids. Germline CDR1 is DFQATT and CDR2 is SNEGSKA (reference sequence). J lost 3 bases, V lost 7 bases, and 9 bases had no gene match. CDR3 in DNA: TGCAGTGTACCCGGGACTACCCTCTACGAGCAGTACTTC. The encoded protein is CSVPGTTLYEQYF.

This clonotype has a handful of counts. The chain carries TRBV5-6 and TRBJ1-3; the D is unclear. V gave up 0 bases and J gave up 4 bases, with 8 bases separating them. CDR1 and CDR2 from the germline V gene are SGHDT and YYEEEE. The CDR3 sequence is 14 residues long. The CDR3 nucleotides are TGTGCCAGCAGCTTGGGAGTTGAAGGAAACACCATATATTTT. It yields the protein CASSLGVEGNTIYF.

This clonotype occurred a few times. The gene calls are TRBV4-1 and TRBJ2-3; 7 bases fit TRBD2. The CDR3 is 14 residues long. Germline V gene data show CDR1 as MGHRA and CDR2 as YSYEKL. The J segment lost 2 bases and the V segment lost 4 bases, leaving 3 bases of the junction unmatched. The CDR3 DNA reads TGCGCCAGCAGCCCTAGCGGCCTCACAGATACGCAGTATTTT. Protein: CASSPSGLTDTQYF.

This clonotype was seen ten or more times. The CDR3 loop is CASSSMTGLPYNEQFF. The CDR3, as DNA: TGTGCCAGCAGTTCGATGACAGGACTTCCCTACAATGAGCAGTTCTTC. The rearrangement joins TRBV27 to TRBJ2-1; a weak D match, TRBD1 (6 bases). Germline V lookup: CDR1 MNHEY, CDR2 SMNVEV (reference sequence). Trimming removed 4 bases at V and 2 bases at J, with 15 bases between. The CDR3 sequence is 16 residues long.

This clonotype was seen at least ten times. This chain links TRBV10-3 with TRBJ2-7, with D hard to call. The germline CDR1 and CDR2 sequences are ENHRY and SYGVKD. V dropped 8 bases and J dropped 0 bases, with 8 bases sitting between them. The CDR3 is 12 residues long. The CDR3 sequence: CAIGPSSYEQYF. CDR3 in DNA: TGTGCCATCGGACCTAGCTCCTACGAGCAGTACTTC.

Ten or more counts support this clonotype. CDR3 coding DNA: TGTGCCAGCAGACCGGACAGAGACGGTGCCATATATTTT. It yields the protein CASRPDRDGAIYF. This rearrangement joins TRBV7-2 to TRBJ1-3, with TRBD1 as a possible D gene (6 bases). This CDR3 region has 13 residues. V dropped 6 bases and J dropped 11 bases, with 17 bases sitting between them. The germline V gene encodes CDR1 SGHTA and CDR2 FQGNSA.

In its sample, this clonotype was seen many times. The V gene is TRBV12-3 or TRBV12-4, the J gene TRBJ1-1; D is uncertain. The length of the CDR3 is 11 residues. Trimming took 6 bases from V and 2 from J, leaving 4 bases between them. CDR3 DNA sequence: TGTGCCAGCAGGATAAACACTGAAGCTTTCTTT. It yields the protein CASRINTEAFF.

This clonotype was seen ten or more times. V gene TRBV28 combines with J gene TRBJ1-5, with a tentative D call TRBD1 (5 bases). Trimming removed 4 bases at V and 6 bases at J, with 13 bases between. The CDR3 is 14 residues long. Germline CDR1 reads MDHEN; CDR2 reads SYDVKM. CDR3 nucleotide sequence: TGTGCCAGCAGTTCCGATAACAGGTTTCAGCCCCAGCATTTT. This sequence encodes CASSSDNRFQPQHF. The full variable domain, in which reference TRBV28 and TRBJ1-5 provide the parts outside the CDR3, is DVKVTQSSRYLVKRTGEKVFLECVQDMDHENMFWYRQDPGLGLRLIYFSYDVKMKEKGDIPEGYSVSREKKERFSLILESASTNQTSMYLCASSSDNRFQPQHFGDGTRLSIL.

As for this clonotype: One base away lies a much larger clone, so this may be a sequencing read error. The rearrangement joins TRBV20-1 to TRBJ2-5; D perhaps matches TRBD2 (5 bases). The CDR3 loop spans 12 amino acids. The V and J ends lost 4 bases and 4 bases respectively, with 10 bases between them. CDR1 and CDR2 from the germline V gene are DFQATT and SNEGSKA (reference sequence). The CDR3: CSATSSGETQYF. DNA for the CDR3: TGCAGTGCTACTAGCTCAGGAGAGACCCAGTACTTC.

The sample holds many counts of this clonotype. The V and J genes are TRBV24-1 and TRBJ1-2; the D gene is possibly TRBD1 (5 bases). V gave up 6 bases and J gave up 3 bases, with 13 bases separating them. CDR1 is KGHDR and CDR2 is SFDVKD in the germline V gene. The CDR3 sequence is 14 residues long. Here the CDR3 reads CATSPGQWDYGYTF. The CDR3 coding sequence is TGTGCCACCAGTCCAGGGCAATGGGACTATGGCTACACCTTC.

This clonotype was observed at least ten times. This chain links TRBV7-9 with TRBJ2-7; either TRBD1 or TRBD2 may fit D (5 bases each). This CDR3 is 13 amino acids long. Germline V gene sequence: CDR1 SEHNR, CDR2 FQNEAQ (reference sequence). The ends were cut back, 5 bases at V and 3 bases at J, with 11 bases in the middle. The CDR3 coding sequence is TGTGCCAGCAGCCGGGACGGACACTACGAGCAGTACTTC. Translation gives CASSRDGHYEQYF.

The rearrangement uses TRBV15 and TRBJ2-1, with a tentative D call TRBD2 (6 bases). Between the trimmed V and J ends, which lost 1 base and 7 bases, there was a span of 17 bases. The CDR3 runs 16 residues. Germline V gene sequence: CDR1 LNHNV, CDR2 YYDKDF (reference sequence). Written as DNA, the CDR3 is TGTGCCACCAGCAGAGCCCGGACGGGAGCCAGGAATGAGCAGTTCTTC. Protein sequence: CATSRARTGARNEQFF.

The sample holds many counts of this clonotype. CDR3 in amino acids: CAWTPGWNTEAFF. The CDR3 nucleotides are TGTGCCTGGACCCCCGGGTGGAACACTGAAGCTTTCTTT. The gene calls are TRBV30 and TRBJ1-1; D remains ambiguous. CDR1 is GTSNPN, CDR2 SVGIG, per germline (reference sequence). Trimming took off 4 bases at V and 1 base at J, with 10 bases between the two ends. The CDR3 runs 13 residues.

The gene calls are TRBV7-9 and TRBJ2-7; a weak D match, TRBD2 (5 bases). Germline values: CDR1 SEHNR, CDR2 FQNEAQ (reference sequence). Trimming pared 1 base from V and 5 bases from J, leaving 15 bases between. This CDR3 region has 15 residues. CDR3 in amino acids: CASSLGGAGAHEQYF. The CDR3 DNA follows: TGTGCCAGCAGCTTAGGAGGTGCGGGCGCCCACGAGCAGTACTTC.